These T cell receptor beta chains were read from a single sample in a study of blood T cells in healthy people across ages. MiXCR, run by TCRdb on the 5' RACE reads, gives a single entry per CDR3 protein. This sample has about 830,000 distinct CDR3 sequences, with 60% to 80% found just once. Input material: blood. These receptors all stem from a man under 40 in good health. Both conserved end residues are part of each CDR3. Each record gives: J gene, D gene, V gene, CDR3 protein. The D gene is left open where the match is weak.

j_call: TRBJ1-6
d_call: NA
v_call: TRBV3-1
cdr3_aa: CASSQGVESPLHF

j_call: TRBJ2-5
d_call: NA
v_call: TRBV9
cdr3_aa: CASSVRGAGETQYF

j_call: TRBJ2-1
d_call: NA
v_call: TRBV7-2
cdr3_aa: CASSLGGVPGEQFF

j_call: TRBJ2-3
d_call: TRBD2
v_call: TRBV7-2
cdr3_aa: CASSLNSGEGDTQYF

j_call: TRBJ2-6
d_call: NA
v_call: TRBV30
cdr3_aa: CAWRGGAGANVLTF

j_call: TRBJ1-5
d_call: TRBD1
v_call: TRBV12-3/TRBV12-4
cdr3_aa: CASSRPGQGASQPQHF

j_call: TRBJ2-4
d_call: NA
v_call: TRBV30
cdr3_aa: CACTGTVIDIQYF

j_call: TRBJ2-1
d_call: NA
v_call: TRBV6-1
cdr3_aa: CASGGGYNEQFF

j_call: TRBJ2-1
d_call: NA
v_call: TRBV7-7
cdr3_aa: CASAPAASAGLNEQFF

j_call: TRBJ1-2
d_call: TRBD1
v_call: TRBV27
cdr3_aa: CASSSWDRPNYGYTF

j_call: TRBJ2-1
d_call: TRBD2
v_call: TRBV4-3
cdr3_aa: CASSRTSGGYYNEQFF

j_call: TRBJ2-4
d_call: NA
v_call: TRBV2
cdr3_aa: CASSERGRVKGNIQYF

j_call: TRBJ2-7
d_call: NA
v_call: TRBV10-3
cdr3_aa: CAIGTGSEYPYEQYF

j_call: NA
d_call: NA
v_call: TRBV15
cdr3_aa: CATSRDSRSGETQYF

j_call: TRBJ2-7
d_call: TRBD1
v_call: TRBV29-1
cdr3_aa: CSASTGNPYEQYF